The 29 T cell receptor beta chains given below trace back to one sample, sequenced in a study of cytomegalovirus exposure and HLA in healthy donors. The table came from immunoSEQ multiplex PCR; TCRdb's copy has only in-frame clones and leaves some out. The sample consists of more than 55,000 clones, 94% of them appearing once. The sequenced sample consisted of PBMCs. These receptor sequences come from a woman younger than 30 in good health and CMV-seronegative.

The chain has TRBV23-1 and TRBJ1-5; D call uncertain. TRBV23-1 is an ORF, with its function uncertain. Deletions cut 9 bases from V and 4 bases from J, with 7 bases between. This CDR3 comprises 11 residues. CDR3 in amino acids: CASGRNQPQHF. CDR3 nucleotide sequence: TGCGCCAGTGGCAGAAATCAGCCCCAGCATTTT.

The chain links TRBV25-1 to TRBJ1-1, with a possible D match to TRBD1 (5 bases). V shed 5 bases and J shed 10 bases, with 14 bases lying between them. Germline V gene sequence: CDR1 MGHDK, CDR2 SYGVNS. The CDR3 spans 12 residues. CDR3 residues: CASSRIGGPAFF. The CDR3, as DNA: TGTGCCAGCAGTAGAATCGGGGGTCCAGCTTTCTTT.

This sequence joins TRBV15 and TRBJ2-3; possibly TRBD2 for D (5 bases). Trimming pared 0 bases from V and 4 bases from J, leaving 14 bases between. Germline CDR1 is LNHNV and CDR2 is YYDKDF (reference sequence). This CDR3 is built from 16 residues. Here the CDR3 DNA reads TGTGCCACCAGCAGAGAAAGAGGGTTGGGAGCAGATACGCAGTATTTT. Translation gives CATSRERGLGADTQYF.

The V gene is TRBV6-6, the J gene TRBJ1-6, with 8 bases lining up with TRBD1. V was pared by 6 bases and J by 10 bases, with 8 bases of the junction left unmatched. The germline gives CDR1 MNHNY, CDR2 SVGAGI (reference sequence). The length of the CDR3 is 14 residues. CDR3 bases: TGTGCCAGCAGACAATCAGGGGGCCAGTCACCCCTCCACTTT. Its protein product is CASRQSGGQSPLHF.

The chain uses TRBV6-5 and TRBJ2-7; the match to TRBD1 covers 9 bases. The J segment lost 4 bases and the V segment lost 6 bases, leaving 7 bases of the junction unmatched. CDR3 length: 14 residues. Germline CDR1 and CDR2: MNHEY and SVGAGI. The DNA for the CDR3 is TGTGCCAGCAGCCCCGACAGGGGGGCTTACGAGCAGTACTTC. Translating gives CASSPDRGAYEQYF.

V usage is TRBV15 and J usage is TRBJ1-4; D call uncertain. The V end lost 9 bases, the J end lost 8 bases, and 16 bases lay between the germline ends. CDR3 size: 13 residues. From germline, CDR1 is LNHNV and CDR2 YYDKDF (reference sequence). The CDR3 DNA reads as TGTGCCACAGCGGACCGAGCTCGGGAAAAACTGTTTTTT. It translates to CATADRAREKLFF.

The chain couples TRBV5-8 to TRBJ1-1, with D tentatively TRBD1 (5 bases). The CDR3 consists of 15 residues. CDR1 SGHTS and CDR2 YDEGEE come from the germline V gene. V dropped 3 bases and J dropped 5 bases, with 17 bases sitting between them. CDR3 DNA: TGTGCCAGCAGCTCATGGGGCCCGATTGGAACTGAAGCTTTCTTT. Translation gives CASSSWGPIGTEAFF.

The V and J genes are TRBV5-1 and TRBJ2-1, with 9 bases matching TRBD1. CDR1 and CDR2 (germline): SGHRS, YFSETQ. The CDR3 spans 14 residues. V was clipped by 4 bases and J by 6 bases; unmatched bases: 5. The CDR3: CASSKGQGSNEQFF. The CDR3 coding sequence is TGCGCCAGCAGCAAAGGACAGGGGTCCAATGAGCAGTTCTTC.

The chain employs TRBV9 and TRBJ2-5; D unclear. CDR1 is SGDLS, CDR2 YYNGEE, per germline. V was shortened by 0 bases and J by 4 bases, with 16 bases between the two germline ends. This CDR3 has 16 amino acids. The CDR3 region has the DNA TGTGCCAGCAGCGTAGCGGTGGGTCCTATAGCAGAGACCCAGTACTTC. It translates to CASSVAVGPIAETQYF.

The rearrangement links TRBV15 to TRBJ1-5; TRBD1 matches at 12 bases. The CDR3 is 16 amino acids. V trimming: 4 bases; J trimming: 7 bases; junction bases outside the gene matches: 8. Germline V gene data show CDR1 as LNHNV and CDR2 as YYDKDF (reference sequence). Here the CDR3 reads CATSIWGQGARQPQHF. For the CDR3, the DNA is TGTGCCACCAGCATATGGGGACAGGGGGCCAGGCAGCCCCAGCATTTT.

The chain joins TRBV19 to TRBJ2-1; 7 nucleotides agree with TRBD2. V was pared by 7 bases and J by 3 bases, with 9 bases of the junction left unmatched. The CDR3 consists of 15 residues. From germline, CDR1 is LNHDA and CDR2 SQIVND (reference sequence). The CDR3 is CASTSTGGNYNEQFF. The CDR3, as DNA: TGTGCCAGTACCTCTACGGGGGGAAACTACAATGAGCAGTTCTTC.

The count of this clone is one. The J gene is TRBJ1-6, the V gene TRBV7-9, with TRBD1 identical over 9 bases. The V gene end was trimmed by 3 bases and the J gene end by 7 bases; junction bases not matched to a gene: 7. Germline V gene lookup returns CDR1 SEHNR and CDR2 FQNEAQ (reference sequence). The length of the CDR3 is 16 residues. CDR3 nucleotide sequence: TGTGCCAGCAGCTTGGGTGGACAGGGGAGGAATTCACCCCTCCACTTT. This encodes CASSLGGQGRNSPLHF.

The chain combines TRBV28 with TRBJ1-4; 9 bases are shared with TRBD1. Germline loops: CDR1 MDHEN, CDR2 SYDVKM. The V segment lost 1 base and the J segment 8 bases; nucleotides outside the gene matches: 14. The CDR3 has 18 residues. CDR3 amino acids: CASSLLVGTGMRREKLFF. DNA for the CDR3: TGTGCCAGCAGTTTATTAGTCGGGACAGGGATGCGCCGCGAAAAACTGTTTTTT.

The V and J genes are TRBV9 and TRBJ2-7; TRBD2 matches 11 bases. V was clipped by 0 bases and J by 6 bases; unmatched bases: 5. Germline loops: CDR1 SGDLS, CDR2 YYNGEE. The CDR3 sequence is 15 residues long. CDR3 residues: CASSVDGSGGAEQYF. For the CDR3, the DNA is TGTGCCAGCAGCGTAGATGGTAGCGGGGGGGCCGAGCAGTACTTC.

This chain connects TRBV5-1 to TRBJ2-7, with 8 positions matching TRBD2. The CDR3 totals 14 residues. The V and J ends lost 4 bases and 0 bases, in that order; junction bases with no gene match: 3. The germline V gene has CDR1 SGHRS and CDR2 YFSETQ. In DNA, the CDR3 is TGCGCCAGCAGCGCGACTAGCGCCTCCTACGAGCAGTACTTC. It translates to CASSATSASYEQYF.

This chain joins TRBV7-3 and TRBJ1-2; D perhaps matches TRBD1 (6 bases). V lost 5 bases, J lost 8 bases, and 15 bases lay in between. CDR1 SGHTA and CDR2 FQGTGA come from the germline V gene. This CDR3 is built from 13 residues. The CDR3 nucleotides are TGTGCCAGCAGCCCATCCACAGGGTGGGGCTACACCTTC. Protein product: CASSPSTGWGYTF.

V usage is TRBV11-2 and J usage is TRBJ2-1; a possible D gene is TRBD2 (6 bases). Germline-derived CDR1 and CDR2 are SGHAT and FQNNGV. The germline V and J ends were trimmed by 1 base and 7 bases, with 11 bases remaining between them. There are 14 residues in the CDR3. The CDR3 sequence is CASSLGLAGNEQFF. The CDR3 DNA follows: TGTGCCAGCAGCTTAGGGTTGGCGGGAAATGAGCAGTTCTTC.

This rearrangement joins TRBV7-2 to TRBJ2-1; TRBD2 agrees at 11 bases. V lost 0 bases and J lost 8; bases outside the gene matches: 3. This CDR3 is 15 amino acids long. Germline values: CDR1 SGHTA, CDR2 FQGNSA. This CDR3 is CASSLASGGADEQFF. CDR3 in DNA: TGTGCCAGCAGCTTAGCTAGCGGGGGGGCTGATGAGCAGTTCTTC.

This CDR3 is CASGLALGTRATQYF. For the CDR3, the DNA is TGTGCCAGCGGACTAGCGTTGGGGACGAGGGCTACGCAGTATTTT. The chain is built from TRBV5-6 and TRBJ2-3; 9 nucleotides align to TRBD2. After removal of 7 bases from V and 8 bases from J, the junction contained 14 bases not matched to a gene. The CDR3 extends over 15 amino acids. Germline V CDR1 and CDR2: SGHDT, YYEEEE.

This chain links TRBV7-9 with TRBJ2-5; 8 positions match TRBD2. Per the germline V gene, CDR1 is SEHNR and CDR2 is FQNEAQ (reference sequence). This CDR3 has 16 residues. The V segment lost 2 bases and the J segment 3 bases; nucleotides outside the gene matches: 8. The CDR3 sequence is CASSLLSGLAKETQYF. Here the CDR3 DNA reads TGTGCCAGCAGCTTATTATCAGGACTAGCAAAAGAGACCCAGTACTTC.

This CDR3 is CASSSEGRGRQTDTQYF. CDR3 DNA sequence: TGCGCCAGCAGCTCCGAAGGGCGGGGGCGTCAGACAGATACGCAGTATTTT. The chain recombines TRBV5-1 with TRBJ2-3; D may be TRBD2 (7 bases). In germline, CDR1 is SGHRS, CDR2 YFSETQ. V was pared by 3 bases and J by 3 bases, with 20 bases between. The CDR3 spans 17 residues.

The chain combines TRBV18 with TRBJ2-3, with a possible D match to TRBD2 (5 bases). The V gene's germline CDR1 is KGHSH and CDR2 LQKENI. V was pared by 0 bases and J by 2 bases, with 12 bases between. The CDR3 spans 16 residues. CDR3 DNA sequence: TGTGCCAGCTCACCACCGCGACTACGAGACACAGATACGCAGTATTTT. Residues: CASSPPRLRDTDTQYF. The complete variable domain, with remaining parts taken from reference TRBV18 and TRBJ2-3, reads NAGVMQNPRHLVRRRGQEARLRCSPMKGHSHVYWYRQLPEEGLKFMVYLQKENIIDESGMPKERFSAEFPKEGPSILRIQQVVRGDSAAYFCASSPPRLRDTDTQYFGPGTRLTVL.

The chain employs TRBV5-6 and TRBJ2-4, with 11 bases that match TRBD1. Trimming at V came to 1 base and at J to 0 bases, leaving 9 bases not matched to a gene. The CDR3 contains 19 residues. Germline assignment: CDR1 SGHDT and CDR2 YYEEEE. The CDR3 here is CASSLTGTGGFLAKNIQYF. The CDR3, as DNA: TGTGCCAGCAGCTTGACAGGGACAGGGGGATTTCTAGCCAAAAACATTCAGTACTTC.

This rearrangement joins TRBV10-2 to TRBJ1-5; D may be TRBD1 (6 bases). V lost 6 bases and J lost 0, with 12 bases in between. In germline, CDR1 is WSHSY, CDR2 SAAADI. The CDR3 is made up of 15 amino acids. The CDR3 loop is CASRDQGNSNQPQHF. The CDR3, as DNA: TGCGCCAGCAGAGACCAGGGGAATAGCAATCAGCCCCAGCATTTT.

V gene TRBV19 combines with J gene TRBJ2-1; D might be TRBD1 (5 bases). Between the trimmed V and J ends, which lost 7 bases and 6 bases, there was a span of 13 bases. The germline V gene has CDR1 LNHDA and CDR2 SQIVND (reference sequence). The CDR3 spans 13 residues. CDR3 sequence: CASNPGLLNEQFF. As DNA, the CDR3 is TGTGCCAGTAACCCAGGGCTGCTCAATGAGCAGTTCTTC.

J is TRBJ2-3 and V is TRBV27, with TRBD2 matching over 14 bases. J was trimmed by 5 bases and V by 7 bases; bases with no gene match: 8. This CDR3 comprises 16 residues. Germline V gives CDR1 MNHEY, CDR2 SMNVEV (reference sequence). In nucleotides, the CDR3 is TGTGCCAGCAATAGACTAGCGGGGGGGCAGGTAGATACGCAGTATTTT. Its translation: CASNRLAGGQVDTQYF.

The gene calls are TRBV10-3 and TRBJ2-7; D remains unclear. This CDR3 comprises 15 residues. Germline assignment: CDR1 ENHRY and CDR2 SYGVKD. V was cut by 2 bases and J by 4 bases, with 15 bases left in between. Here the CDR3 reads CAISEPSKYVYEQYF. Here the CDR3 DNA reads TGTGCCATCAGTGAGCCAAGCAAGTACGTGTACGAGCAGTACTTC.

The V call is TRBV9, the J call TRBJ2-2, with 9 bases identical to TRBD2. This CDR3 spans 17 amino acids. The germline CDR1 and CDR2 sequences are SGDLS and YYNGEE. V was pared by 4 bases and J by 3 bases, with 10 bases of the junction left unmatched. In nucleotides, the CDR3 is TGTGCCAGCAGCCCTTATAAGACTAGCGGTTACACCGGGGAGCTGTTTTTT. Amino acid sequence: CASSPYKTSGYTGELFF.

The V and J genes are TRBV7-9 and TRBJ2-7, with TRBD1 identical over 7 bases. CDR1 and CDR2 (germline): SEHNR, FQNEAQ (reference sequence). CDR3 length equals 14 residues. V lost 1 base, J lost 4 bases, and 4 bases stayed unmatched. This CDR3 reads CASSLGQGDYEQYF. The CDR3 bases are TGTGCCAGCAGCTTAGGACAGGGAGATTACGAGCAGTACTTC.